This T cell receptor (beta chain) appears in the sequencing data of a study of tumor and adjacent non-tumor tissue in lung cancer (dated by TCRdb to between 2018 and 2020). With regard to the full study: The cohort included 12 adenocarcinoma, 2 squamous cell carcinoma and 1 small cell lung cancer patients. Ages among the approximately 15 patients ranged from roughly 31 to 76 years, there were ten or so men and 5 women, and disease was at TNM stage I to III. Sequencing produced roughly 130 million productive TCRbeta reads in total, an average of approximately 4 million reads per sample. Using bulk TCRbeta repertoires from roughly 14 lung cancer patients, the study set lung tumor tissue side by side with matched distant non-tumor lung tissue. For each patient, one tumor sample and one normal lung sample were taken, giving approximately 30 paired specimens that underwent TCRbeta CDR3 sequencing.

As to this clonotype: Its target antigen remains unknown. No per-base quality is available; no much larger clone lies one base away.

General findings and caveats noted by the study authors: Neither the sequencing platform nor unique molecular identifiers are mentioned in the methods. TCR diversity (inverse Simpson) was significantly higher in tumor than in normal lung tissue (roughly 430 vs 170, P = 0.0075, Mann-Whitney U test). A significantly larger cumulative share of the repertoire was made up by the top 100 clones in normal lung than in tumor tissue. Because peripheral blood was not sequenced, blood TCRbeta repertoires in the lung cancer patients of the study were not examined. With only 15 patients in the cohort, the authors noted that larger samples and more detailed clinical data are needed. TCR diversity was significantly higher in younger patients, and greater tumor TCR diversity was associated with shorter overall survival and shorter disease-free survival.

Library preparation employed multiplex PCR. The reads were generated on an Illumina HiSeq 2500. TCRbeta libraries were constructed through three rounds of nested PCR with primers (Table S4) according to protocols modified from ARM-PCR. Before sequencing, PCR products in the 200-500 bp range were cut out of the gel and cleaned up using the QIAquick gel extraction kit. Under the source paper's analysis protocol: Reads were cleaned using Trimmomatic, were merged into complete CDR3 sequences using FLASH, and were assigned to V(D)J germline segments using MiTCR. Clonal diversity was calculated as the inverse Simpson's index using VDJtools. In-frame sequences without a premature stop codon were defined as productive reads. TCRdb reprocessed the public reads (quality trimming at Q25 with fastp, clone calling with MiXCR) and kept in-frame beta chains. CDR3 protein sequences are deduplicated, and each keeps its most common genes and DNA. In this record, the V and J calls reflect TCRdb's handling and not the investigators' own analysis. The sample data list about 80,000 distinct CDR3 sequences, and about 82% of these were observed just once. 51% of the sample is taken by the ten largest.

Bulk unsorted tissue served as the source for RNA extraction, and RNA quality was assessed using a NanoDrop ND-1000 and an Agilent 2100. Distant non-tumor tissue taken more than 3 cm from the tumor edge was used as the normal lung sample. All donors had newly diagnosed lung cancer, had not received prior chemotherapy, and were admitted for thoracic surgery in China between August and November 2014. The study excluded patients who had received radiotherapy or chemotherapy before or who had another cancer at the same time. Surgical tissue pieces of roughly 1-2.2 cm3 were preserved in RNAlater solution and were kept at -80 degrees C until use. Based on the germline V gene, the CDR1 and CDR2 sequences are MNHEY and SVGEGT. Relative to germline, V is 2 bases shorter and J is 5 bases shorter, with 12 bases between their ends. From its cysteine to its phenylalanine, the CDR3 spans 14 amino acids. CDR3 DNA only is kept here, 42 bases in frame from base 1.

Recombination joined TRBV6-2 or TRBV6-3 with TRBJ1-1; a confident D gene designation cannot be given. Specimen: distant non-tumor lung tissue. This receptor was identified in a man in his 60s with non-small cell lung cancer. The CDR3 protein is CASSYPYGSTEAFF. The nucleotides read TGTGCCAGCAGTTACCCATACGGGAGTACTGAAGCTTTCTTT.